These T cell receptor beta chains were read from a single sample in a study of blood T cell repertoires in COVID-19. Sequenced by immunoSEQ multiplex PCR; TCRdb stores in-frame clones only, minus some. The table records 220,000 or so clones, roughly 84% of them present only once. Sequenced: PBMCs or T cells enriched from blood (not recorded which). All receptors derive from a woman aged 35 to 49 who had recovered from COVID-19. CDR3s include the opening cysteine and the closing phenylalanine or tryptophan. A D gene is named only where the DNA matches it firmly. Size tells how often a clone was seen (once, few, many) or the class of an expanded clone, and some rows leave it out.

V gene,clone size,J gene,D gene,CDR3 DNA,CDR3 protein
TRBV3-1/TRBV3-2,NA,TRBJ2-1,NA,TGTGCCAGCAGCCAAGGTTCGGGACTCCTCTTAGGTGAGCAGTTCTTC,CASSQGSGLLLGEQFF
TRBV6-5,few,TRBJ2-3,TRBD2,TGTGCCAGCAGTTACGACCCTCGGGGGGGCACAGATACGCAGTATTTT,CASSYDPRGGTDTQYF
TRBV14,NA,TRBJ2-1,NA,TGTGCCAGCAGCCAAGCCCCGCGGATAAGCACCGTCAATGAGCAGTTCTTC,CASSQAPRISTVNEQFF
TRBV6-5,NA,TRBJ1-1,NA,TGTGCCAGCAGGGGAGGGTCTGAAGCTTTCTTT,CASRGGSEAFF
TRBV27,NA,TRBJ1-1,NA,TGTGCCAGCAGTCCATGGGGGGGTACTGAAGCTTTCTTT,CASSPWGGTEAFF
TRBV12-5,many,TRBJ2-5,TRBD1,TGTGCTAGTGGGAACAGGGGCCGGGAGACCCAGTACTTC,CASGNRGRETQYF
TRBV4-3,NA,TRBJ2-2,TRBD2,TGCGCCAGCAGCCAAGATAGCGGGAACGGGGAGCTGTTTTTT,CASSQDSGNGELFF
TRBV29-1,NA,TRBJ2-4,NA,TGCAGCGTTGGCGGCGGCGCCGGAGGGAATCAGTACTTC,CSVGGGAGGNQYF
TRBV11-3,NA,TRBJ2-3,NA,TGTGCCAGCAGCTTAGAGAACAGCCGTACTAGCACAGATACGCAGTATTTT,CASSLENSRTSTDTQYF
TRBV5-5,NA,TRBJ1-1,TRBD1,TGTGCCAGCAGCTCACAGGGGATCGGGACTGAAGCTTTCTTT,CASSSQGIGTEAFF
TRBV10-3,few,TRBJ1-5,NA,TGTGCCATCGGGCTGGGGCCCCGTCAGCCCCAGCATTTT,CAIGLGPRQPQHF
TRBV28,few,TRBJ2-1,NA,TGTGCCAGCAGTTTATACGGCGGAGGGACCTACAATGAGCAGTTCTTC,CASSLYGGGTYNEQFF
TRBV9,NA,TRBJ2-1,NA,TGTGCCAGCAGCGTAGACGCCGGGAGAGAGTACTACAATGAGCAGTTCTTC,CASSVDAGREYYNEQFF
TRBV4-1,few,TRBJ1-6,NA,TGCGCCAGCAGCCAGCACAGGGAGATACATTCACCCCTCCACTTT,CASSQHREIHSPLHF
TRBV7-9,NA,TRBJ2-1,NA,TGTGCCAGCAGCCCTTCCCGGGGGAGCTACAATGAGCAGTTCTTC,CASSPSRGSYNEQFF
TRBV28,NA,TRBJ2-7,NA,TGTGCCAGCAACGGAGGGGTCGAGCAGTACTTC,CASNGGVEQYF
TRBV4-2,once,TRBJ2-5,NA,TGTGCCAGCAGCCAAGATCGACTAGAGAGAGAGACCCAGTACTTC,CASSQDRLERETQYF
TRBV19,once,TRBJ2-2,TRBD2,TGTGCCAGTAGTCTACGGAGGGCGGGAGGCTACACCGGGGAGCTGTTTTTT,CASSLRRAGGYTGELFF
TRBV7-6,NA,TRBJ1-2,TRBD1,TGTGCCAGCAGCTCCGGGACAGGGCGAGAAGGCTACACCTTC,CASSSGTGREGYTF
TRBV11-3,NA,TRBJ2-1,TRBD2,TGTGCCAGCAGCTTAGGTAGGAGCGGGAGGGCCGTTTACAATGAGCAGTTCTTC,CASSLGRSGRAVYNEQFF
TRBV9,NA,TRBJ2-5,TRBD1,TGTGCCAGCAGCCTCGGGACAGCCAATCCCGGGGAGACCCAGTACTTC,CASSLGTANPGETQYF
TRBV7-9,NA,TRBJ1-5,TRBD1,TGTGCCAGCAGCATGACAGGGACTAATCAGCCCCAGCATTTT,CASSMTGTNQPQHF
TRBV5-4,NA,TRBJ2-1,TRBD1,TGTGCCAGCAGCCACTTGGACAGGGCTCGTGAGCAGTTCTTC,CASSHLDRAREQFF
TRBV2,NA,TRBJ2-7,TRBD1,TGTGCCAGCAGGATACAGGGGCCCTACGAGCAGTACTTC,CASRIQGPYEQYF
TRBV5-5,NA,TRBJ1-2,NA,TGTGCCAGCAGCTTGGGACAGCCTTTCTGGGGCTACACCTTC,CASSLGQPFWGYTF
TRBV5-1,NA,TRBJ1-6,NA,TGCGCCAGCAGCTTGACCTTACGGGGGGAAGGTTCACCCCTCCACTTT,CASSLTLRGEGSPLHF
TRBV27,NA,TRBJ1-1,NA,TGTGCCAGCAGTTTACAGTCTTTGGGCGCTGAAGCTTTCTTT,CASSLQSLGAEAFF
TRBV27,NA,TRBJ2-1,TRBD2,TGTGCCAGCAGTTCCACCCGACTAGCGCGATCCTACAATGAGCAGTTCTTC,CASSSTRLARSYNEQFF
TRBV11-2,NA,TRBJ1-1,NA,TGTGCCAGCAGCTTAATTCTGGGGAAGCGGACTGAAGCTTTCTTT,CASSLILGKRTEAFF
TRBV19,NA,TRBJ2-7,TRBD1,TGTGCCAGTAGTTTCAGGACAGGGACGAGGGGACGAGGCGAGCAGTACTTC,CASSFRTGTRGRGEQYF
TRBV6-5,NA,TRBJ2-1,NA,TGTGCCAGCAGTCCCACAGGGTATGGCTACAATGAGCAGTTCTTC,CASSPTGYGYNEQFF
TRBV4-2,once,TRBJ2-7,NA,TGTGCCAGCAGCCAAGTAGGGGATATCTACGAGCAGTACTTC,CASSQVGDIYEQYF
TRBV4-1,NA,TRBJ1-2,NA,TGCGCCAGCAGCCTCGTGGGGGCGAACTATGGCTACACCTTC,CASSLVGANYGYTF
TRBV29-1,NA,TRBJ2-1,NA,TGCAGCTTCTCCTTCCGGGTCTACAATGAGCAGTTCTTC,CSFSFRVYNEQFF
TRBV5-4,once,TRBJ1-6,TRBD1,TGTGCCAGCAGCTTCGCAGGGGGACCAAATTCACCCCTCCACTTT,CASSFAGGPNSPLHF
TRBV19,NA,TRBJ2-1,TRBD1,TGTGCCAGTAGTGCCAGACAGGGTAACAATGAGCAGTTCTTC,CASSARQGNNEQFF
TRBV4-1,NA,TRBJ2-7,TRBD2,TGCGCCAGCAGCCAAACCGGGACTAGCGGTAGCTCCTACGAGCAGTACTTC,CASSQTGTSGSSYEQYF
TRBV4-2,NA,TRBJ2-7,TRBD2,TGTGCCAGCAGCCAAGAACCGATCGGGAGGGCCGGCGAGCAGTACTTC,CASSQEPIGRAGEQYF
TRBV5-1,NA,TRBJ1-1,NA,TGCGCCAGCAGCTTGCTCGGTATCAGGACTGAAGCTTTCTTT,CASSLLGIRTEAFF
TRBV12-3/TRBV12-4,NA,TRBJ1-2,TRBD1,TGTGCCAGCACCGGGACAGGTTATGGCTACACCTTC,CASTGTGYGYTF
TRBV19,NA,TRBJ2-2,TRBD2,TGTGCCAGTAGTCTAGGACTAGCGGGTGGAATCGGGGAGCTGTTTTTT,CASSLGLAGGIGELFF
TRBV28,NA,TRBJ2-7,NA,TGTGCCAGCAATGCGGGCCTTGCCTCCTACGAGCAGTACTTC,CASNAGLASYEQYF
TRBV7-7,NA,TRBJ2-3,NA,TGTGCCAGCAGCTTAGGTGGGGGCTCTGGTTCAGATACGCAGTATTTT,CASSLGGGSGSDTQYF